The sequence of this T cell receptor beta chain was determined in a study of identical twins. Study results and limitations: Out-of-frame alpha sequences shared by twins showed excess low generation probability. A cross-sectional statistical analysis, not follow-up of the same donors, supported the conclusions. There was more out-of-frame TCR alpha sharing in monozygotic twins than models estimated.

Only healthy Caucasians were included as donors. MiXCR, run by TCRdb on the 5' RACE reads, gives a single entry per CDR3 protein. The sample shows some 710,000 distinct CDR3 sequences, 5.5% to 7.5% of them seen only once. The CDR3 covers 15 residues. The V segment lost 0 bases and the J segment 0 bases; nucleotides outside the gene matches: 4. Germline values: CDR1 GTSNPN, CDR2 SVGIG (reference sequence). This clonotype was counted between two and nine times. Its antigen remains unknown. Sequenced input: naive T cells sorted from blood. This chain connects TRBV30 to TRBJ1-2; 7 bases fit TRBD1. This clonotype was sampled from a man aged 18 to 29 in good health. The CDR3 loop reads CAWSVGQVSNYGYTF. In DNA form, the CDR3 reads TGTGCCTGGAGTGTCGGACAGGTTTCTAACTATGGCTACACCTTC.